The TCR beta chain under discussion was sequenced for a study of blood T cells in healthy people across ages. Study-wide results and limits: For the donors, CMV status was unknown and possibly confounded expanded clonotype changes. Unsorted PBMCs prevented conclusive naive versus antigen-experienced comparison.

A note on this clonotype: The antigen is undetermined. At one boundary the junction diverges from the germline segment, which might be a read error.

Alongside a J-beta primer mix, a sample-barcoded 5' primer served in a second PCR lasting roughly 7 to 12 cycles. Using its own MiXCR run on the 5' RACE reads, TCRdb lists one record per CDR3 protein. This table holds 800,000 or so distinct CDR3 sequences, 20% to 30% found once. Each donor had approximately 10 milliliters of peripheral blood drawn. The V gene's germline CDR1 is SGHDT and CDR2 YYEEEE. The CDR3 length is 14 residues. This same sample was also taken into another study, of T cells of mothers and their children.

This TCR was sampled from a boy aged 10-17 years in good health. The V call is TRBV5-6, the J call TRBJ2-5, with D perhaps TRBD2 (6 bases). Sequencing input: blood. The DNA of the CDR3 is TGTGCCAACAGCTCCACCGGGACTCCGGGGACCCAGTACTTC. It is translated as CANSSTGTPGTQYF. Based on the CDR3 plus reference TRBV5-6 and TRBJ2-5, the full variable domain is DAGVTQSPTHLIKTRGQQVTLRCSPKSGHDTVSWYQQALGQGPQFIFQYYEEEERQRGNFPDRFSGHQFPNYSSELNVNALLLGDSALYLCANSSTGTPGTQYFGPGTRLLVL.